The clone carrying this T cell receptor (beta chain) was picked up a small number of times. Antigen: not known. The authors used template switching to add a universal primer site and gave cDNA unique molecular identifiers. TCRdb ran MiXCR on the 5' RACE reads and lists one entry per CDR3 protein. The sample comprises about 700,000 distinct CDR3 sequences, approximately 6.1% of which are singletons, and around 1.9% rests with the top ten. The data were obtained in a study of identical twins. The study, taken as a whole, reports: With abundant cord blood beta clonotypes, insertions were fewer; memory repertoires showed no such pattern. Twin-shared out-of-frame alpha sequences showed excess low generation probability.

Germline lookup yields CDR1 SGHNT and CDR2 YENEEA. Trimming removed 5 bases at V and 9 bases at J, with 20 bases between. The CDR3 runs 15 residues. The chain carries TRBV11-3 and TRBJ2-1, with D possibly being TRBD2 (5 bases). This TCR was sampled from a man between 18 and 35 years old in good health. The specimen was naive T cells sorted from blood. CDR3 DNA sequence: TGTGCCAGCAGCCGGAGGACGGACCCGTGGCCTGAGCAGTTCTTC. Translation: CASSRRTDPWPEQFF.